This passage covers 18 T cell receptor beta chains from one sample sequenced in a study of beta chain features in type 1 diabetes. Sequenced material consisted of expressed TCRB transcripts (all of the isolated RNA was reverse transcribed). The repertoire was sequenced with immunoSEQ multiplex PCR; TCRdb's copy has only in-frame clones and lacks some. The table records a few hundred thousand clones, 12% to 15% of them present only once. Specimen: central memory CD4+ T cells from blood. These receptors originate from a man under 40 in good health.

V usage is TRBV11-3 and J usage is TRBJ2-5, with D perhaps matching TRBD2 (6 bases). The CDR3 consists of 14 residues. Trimming left V 5 bases short and J 5 bases short, with 15 bases between. Germline CDR1 is SGHNT and CDR2 is YENEEA. CDR3 DNA: TGTGCCAGCAGCCCCAGACTAGGTGGGGAGACCCAGTACTTC. Encoded protein: CASSPRLGGETQYF.

The table lists this clone with a few counts. The CDR3 reads CASSLRRGAEAFF. The CDR3 nucleotides are TGTGCCAGCAGCCTCCGCCGGGGAGCTGAAGCTTTCTTT. The chain joins TRBV7-9 to TRBJ1-1; no clear D. CDR1 is SEHNR and CDR2 is FQNEAQ in the germline V gene (reference sequence). CDR3 length: 13 residues. The ends were cut back, 5 bases at V and 6 bases at J, with 13 bases in the middle.

This clone was seen a few times. The chain recombines TRBV4-3 with TRBJ2-7; D ambiguous. CDR1 is LGHNA, CDR2 YSLEER, per germline. The CDR3 totals 15 residues. Trimming left V 2 bases short and J 1 base short, with 12 bases between. The CDR3 bases are TGCGCCAGCAGCCAATGGGGTGGGCCTTCCTACGAGCAGTACTTC. This codes for CASSQWGGPSYEQYF.

This chain links TRBV19 with TRBJ2-3; 8 bases are a match to TRBD2. The V gene end was trimmed by 3 bases and the J gene end by 5 bases; junction bases not matched to a gene: 10. Germline CDR1 reads LNHDA; CDR2 reads SQIVND (reference sequence). The CDR3 consists of 16 residues. DNA of the CDR3: TGTGCCAGTAGTATCTCTTCCGGGAGGGCCGGAGATACGCAGTATTTT. This translates into CASSISSGRAGDTQYF.

On this clone itself: At one boundary the junction diverges from the germline segment, which might be a read error. This chain joins TRBV5-5 and TRBJ2-4, with D hard to call. This CDR3 comprises 14 residues. Germline V gene lookup returns CDR1 SGHKS and CDR2 YYEKEE (reference sequence). CDR3 nucleotides: TGCGCCAGCAGCCAAGCCCCTGGCAGGAACATTCAGTACTTC. This sequence encodes CASSQAPGRNIQYF.

The V and J genes are TRBV2 and TRBJ1-1, with TRBD1 as a possible D gene (5 bases). The CDR3 extends over 15 amino acids. Germline CDR1 SNHLY, CDR2 FYNNEI. The ends were cut back, 2 bases at V and 4 bases at J, with 14 bases in the middle. The CDR3 here is CASSEWLGRGTEAFF. CDR3 sequence (DNA): TGTGCCAGCAGTGAATGGTTGGGGAGGGGCACTGAAGCTTTCTTT.

The count of this clone is one. The V gene is TRBV7-9, the J gene TRBJ1-2; D not certain. The CDR3 is 13 residues long. V shed 1 base and J shed 5 bases, with 8 bases lying between them. Germline V gives CDR1 SEHNR, CDR2 FQNEAQ (reference sequence). The CDR3 here is CASSLDGRYGYTF. The CDR3 DNA follows: TGTGCCAGCAGCTTAGACGGCCGGTATGGCTACACCTTC.

The V and J genes are TRBV6-5 and TRBJ2-2, with D unresolved. The CDR3 totals 16 residues. Trimming took 4 bases from V and 6 from J, leaving 18 bases between them. Germline V gene lookup returns CDR1 MNHEY and CDR2 SVGAGI. DNA of the CDR3: TGTGCCAGCAGTTCCTCCCCCTCAAGCGCCCCCGGGGAGCTGTTTTTT. As protein: CASSSSPSSAPGELFF.

Many counts were recorded for this clone. V and J are TRBV15 and TRBJ1-5; D gene unclear. CDR1 is LNHNV, CDR2 YYDKDF, per germline (reference sequence). CDR3 length: 14 residues. Between the trimmed V and J ends, which lost 7 bases and 2 bases, there was a span of 12 bases. Written as DNA, the CDR3 is TGTGCCACCAAAGGGATGGGCGGCAATCAGCCCCAGCATTTT. As protein: CATKGMGGNQPQHF.

J is TRBJ1-2 and V is TRBV9, with D perhaps TRBD1 (5 bases). The V and J ends lost 0 bases and 1 base respectively, with 10 bases between them. Germline values: CDR1 SGDLS, CDR2 YYNGEE. The CDR3 has 15 amino acids. CDR3 protein: CASSVGDGFNYGYTF. The CDR3 DNA sequence: TGTGCCAGCAGCGTAGGGGACGGGTTTAACTATGGCTACACCTTC.

This clone was seen only a few times. This chain links TRBV10-3 with TRBJ2-5, with TRBD2 matching 14 bases. V trimming: 2 bases; J trimming: 5 bases; junction bases outside the gene matches: 1. Germline loops: CDR1 ENHRY, CDR2 SYGVKD. The CDR3 has 15 residues. As DNA, the CDR3 is TGTGCCATCAGTGAGGGACTAGCGGGGGGTGAGACCCAGTACTTC. This sequence encodes CAISEGLAGGETQYF.

The V and J genes are TRBV27 and TRBJ2-1; D call uncertain. This CDR3 has 12 amino acids. Trimming shortened V by 3 bases and J by 9 bases, and 9 bases separated the two germline ends. Germline V CDR1 and CDR2: MNHEY, SMNVEV (reference sequence). CDR3 DNA sequence: TGTGCCAGCAGTTTCCGCTTGGGTGAGCAGTTCTTC. The encoded protein is CASSFRLGEQFF.

This clone has only a few counts. An end of the junction does not agree with germline; a read error may underlie this. The rearrangement uses TRBV2 and TRBJ1-2; 7 bases align to TRBD1. CDR3 length: 13 residues. Germline loops: CDR1 SNHLY, CDR2 FYNNEI. CDR3 nucleotide sequence: TGTGCCAGCAGCGAAGACAGGGAGAGTGGCTACACCTTC. Translation: CASSEDRESGYTF.

As regards this clone: This sample also contains other DNA sequences that code for the same CDR3. The genes are TRBV7-2 and TRBJ1-1, with D unresolved. The CDR3 runs 12 residues. The ends were cut back, 1 base at V and 8 bases at J, with 8 bases in the middle. The germline CDR1 and CDR2 sequences are SGHTA and FQGNSA. The CDR3 DNA reads as TGTGCCAGCAGCTTAGAGCTGGGAGAAGCTTTCTTT. Protein: CASSLELGEAFF.

The rearrangement uses TRBV7-2 and TRBJ2-2, with a possible D match to TRBD2 (6 bases). The germline CDR1 and CDR2 sequences are SGHTA and FQGNSA. The CDR3 runs 16 residues. Trimming shortened V by 2 bases and J by 2 bases, and 12 bases separated the two germline ends. CDR3: CASSLFASANTGELFF. DNA of the CDR3: TGTGCCAGCAGCTTATTTGCTAGCGCCAACACCGGGGAGCTGTTTTTT.

The rearrangement joins TRBV19 to TRBJ1-5; 7 bases fit TRBD1. Per germline, CDR1 LNHDA and CDR2 SQIVND (reference sequence). V was clipped by 3 bases and J by 9 bases; unmatched bases: 8. The CDR3 is 14 amino acids. The CDR3 bases are TGTGCCAGTAGTATTGGTACAGGGGAAGGGCCCCAGCATTTT. This translates into CASSIGTGEGPQHF. Full variable domain (missing parts from reference TRBV19 and TRBJ1-5): DGGITQSPKYLFRKEGQNVTLSCEQNLNHDAMYWYRQDPGQGLRLIYYSQIVNDFQKGDIAEGYSVSREKKESFPLTVTSAQKNPTAFYLCASSIGTGEGPQHFGDGTRLSIL.

The sample holds one count of this clone. V and J are TRBV6-1 and TRBJ2-5; D unresolved. The germline V gene encodes CDR1 MNHNS and CDR2 SASEGT. The V end lost 5 bases, the J end lost 3 bases, and 7 bases lay between the germline ends. The CDR3 covers 12 residues. The CDR3 nucleotides read TGTGCCAGCAGTCAAAGGGAAGAGACCCAGTACTTC. Residues: CASSQREETQYF.

V gene TRBV5-4 combines with J gene TRBJ2-7; possible D gene TRBD2, 5 bases. The CDR3 has 13 amino acids. From germline, CDR1 is SGHNT and CDR2 YYREEE (reference sequence). The CDR3 DNA reads as TGCGCCAGCAGCCAAGAATCGGGGTTTGAGCAGTACGTC. Translation gives CASSQESGFEQYV.